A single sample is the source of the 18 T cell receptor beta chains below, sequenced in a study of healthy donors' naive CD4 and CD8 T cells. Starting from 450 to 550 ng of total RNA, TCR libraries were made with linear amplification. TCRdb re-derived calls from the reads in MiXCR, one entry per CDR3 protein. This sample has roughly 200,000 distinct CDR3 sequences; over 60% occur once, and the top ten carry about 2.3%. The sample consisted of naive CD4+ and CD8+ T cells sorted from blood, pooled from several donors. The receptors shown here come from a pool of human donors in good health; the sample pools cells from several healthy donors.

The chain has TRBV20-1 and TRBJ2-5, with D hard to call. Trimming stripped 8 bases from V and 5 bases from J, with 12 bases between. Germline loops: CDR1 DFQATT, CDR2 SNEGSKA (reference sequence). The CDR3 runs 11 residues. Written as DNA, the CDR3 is TGCAGTCCGTGGTCTGGGGAGACCCAGTACTTC. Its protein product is CSPWSGETQYF.

CDR3: CASSLGVEGIQLAKNIQYF. DNA for the CDR3: TGTGCCAGCAGCTTGGGGGTTGAGGGGATTCAACTAGCCAAAAACATTCAGTACTTC. The rearrangement links TRBV5-4 to TRBJ2-4; either TRBD1 or TRBD2 may supply D (5 bases each). V gave up 0 bases and J gave up 0 bases, with 19 bases separating them. The CDR3 is made up of 19 amino acids. Germline CDR1 and CDR2: SGHNT and YYREEE (reference sequence). The full variable domain, its missing parts supplied by reference TRBV5-4 and TRBJ2-4, is ETGVTQSPTHLIKTRGQQVTLRCSSQSGHNTVSWYQQALGQGPQFIFQYYREEENGRGNFPPRFSGLQFPNYSSELNVNALELDDSALYLCASSLGVEGIQLAKNIQYFGAGTRLSVL.

The CDR3 is CSARDSHNEQFF. The DNA of the CDR3 is TGCAGCGCCAGAGACAGCCACAATGAGCAGTTCTTC. The rearrangement links TRBV29-1 to TRBJ2-1, with D possibly TRBD1 on 5 matching bases. This CDR3 is 12 amino acids long. With 7 bases removed from V and 5 bases from J, the gap between germline ends came to 12 bases. Germline V gives CDR1 SQVTM, CDR2 ANQGSEA.

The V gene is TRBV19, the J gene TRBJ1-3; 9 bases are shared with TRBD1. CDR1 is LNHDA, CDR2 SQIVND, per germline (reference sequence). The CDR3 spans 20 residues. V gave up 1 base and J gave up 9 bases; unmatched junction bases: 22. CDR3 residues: CASSIGVGTGLRTALGTIYF. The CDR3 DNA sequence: TGTGCCAGTAGTATAGGAGTCGGGACAGGGCTTCGTACTGCGCTCGGCACCATATATTTT. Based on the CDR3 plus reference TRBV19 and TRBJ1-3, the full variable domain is DGGITQSPKYLFRKEGQNVTLSCEQNLNHDAMYWYRQDPGQGLRLIYYSQIVNDFQKGDIAEGYSVSREKKESFPLTVTSAQKNPTAFYLCASSIGVGTGLRTALGTIYFGEGSWLTVV.

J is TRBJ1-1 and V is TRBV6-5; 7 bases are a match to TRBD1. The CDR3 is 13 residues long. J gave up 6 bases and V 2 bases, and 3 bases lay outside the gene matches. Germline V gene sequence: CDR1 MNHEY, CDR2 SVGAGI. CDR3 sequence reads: CASSYTGQPEAFF. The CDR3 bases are TGTGCCAGCAGTTACACGGGACAGCCTGAAGCTTTCTTT.

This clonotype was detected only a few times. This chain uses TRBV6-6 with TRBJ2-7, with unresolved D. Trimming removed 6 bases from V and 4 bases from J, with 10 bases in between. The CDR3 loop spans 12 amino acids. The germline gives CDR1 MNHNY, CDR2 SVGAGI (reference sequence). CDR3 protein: CASRQTSYEQYF. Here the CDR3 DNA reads TGTGCCAGCAGACAAACAAGTTACGAGCAGTACTTC.

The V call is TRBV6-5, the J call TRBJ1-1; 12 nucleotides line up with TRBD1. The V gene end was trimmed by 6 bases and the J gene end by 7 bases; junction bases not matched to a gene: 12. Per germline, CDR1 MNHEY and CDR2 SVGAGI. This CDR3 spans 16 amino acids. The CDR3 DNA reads TGTGCCAGCAGCTCCGTGGGACAGGGGGCTTTTAATGAAGCTTTCTTT. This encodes CASSSVGQGAFNEAFF.

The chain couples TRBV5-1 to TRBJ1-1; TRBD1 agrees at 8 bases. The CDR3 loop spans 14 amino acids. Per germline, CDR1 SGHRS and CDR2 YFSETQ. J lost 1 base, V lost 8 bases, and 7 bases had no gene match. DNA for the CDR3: TGCGCCAGTAAAGCCGGGACAGGGAACACTGAAGCTTTCTTT. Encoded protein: CASKAGTGNTEAFF.

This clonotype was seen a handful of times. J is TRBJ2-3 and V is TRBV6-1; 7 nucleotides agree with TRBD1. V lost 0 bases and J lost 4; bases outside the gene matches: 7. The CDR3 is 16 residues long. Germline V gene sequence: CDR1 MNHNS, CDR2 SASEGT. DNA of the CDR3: TGTGCCAGCAGTGAAGCGTTGAGGGGGCCTGCAGATACGCAGTATTTT. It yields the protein CASSEALRGPADTQYF.

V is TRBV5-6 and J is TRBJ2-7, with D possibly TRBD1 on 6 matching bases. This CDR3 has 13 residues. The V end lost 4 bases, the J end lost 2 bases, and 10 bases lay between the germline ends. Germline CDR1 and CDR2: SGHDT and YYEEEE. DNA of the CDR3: TGTGCCAGCAGCCCGGGACATACCTACGAGCAGTACTTC. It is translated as CASSPGHTYEQYF.

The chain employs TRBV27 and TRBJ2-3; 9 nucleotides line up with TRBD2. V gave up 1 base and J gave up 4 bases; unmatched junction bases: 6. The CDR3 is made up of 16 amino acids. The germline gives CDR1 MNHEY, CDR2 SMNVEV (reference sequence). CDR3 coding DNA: TGTGCCAGCAGTTTATATAGCGGGAGTCCGGCAGATACGCAGTATTTT. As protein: CASSLYSGSPADTQYF.

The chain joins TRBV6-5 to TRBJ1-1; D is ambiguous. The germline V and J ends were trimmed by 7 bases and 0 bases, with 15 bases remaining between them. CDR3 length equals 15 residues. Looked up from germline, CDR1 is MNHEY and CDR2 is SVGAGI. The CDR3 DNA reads TGTGCCAGCAACCCTGGGAACATCATGAACACTGAAGCTTTCTTT. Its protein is CASNPGNIMNTEAFF.

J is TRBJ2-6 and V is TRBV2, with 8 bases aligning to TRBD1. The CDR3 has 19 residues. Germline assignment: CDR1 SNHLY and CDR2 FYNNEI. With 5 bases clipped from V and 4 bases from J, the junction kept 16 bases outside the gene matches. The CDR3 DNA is TGTGCCAGCAGTACCTATCGTCCCGGGACAGGTACCGGGGCCAACGTCCTGACTTTC. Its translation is CASSTYRPGTGTGANVLTF.

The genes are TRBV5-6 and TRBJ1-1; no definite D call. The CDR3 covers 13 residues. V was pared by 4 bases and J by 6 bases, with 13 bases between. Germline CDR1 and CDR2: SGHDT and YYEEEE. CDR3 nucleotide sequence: TGTGCCAGCAGCCCCTCGACACGGGCTGAAGCTTTCTTT. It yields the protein CASSPSTRAEAFF.

CDR3 nucleotide sequence: TGTGCCAGCAGCATACTGGGGATCCCTCCGCAGTTCTTC. As protein: CASSILGIPPQFF. The chain uses TRBV11-1 and TRBJ2-1; no clear D. CDR3 length equals 13 residues. Germline CDR1 is SGHAT and CDR2 is FQDESV (reference sequence). Trimming removed 5 bases at V and 12 bases at J, with 17 bases between.

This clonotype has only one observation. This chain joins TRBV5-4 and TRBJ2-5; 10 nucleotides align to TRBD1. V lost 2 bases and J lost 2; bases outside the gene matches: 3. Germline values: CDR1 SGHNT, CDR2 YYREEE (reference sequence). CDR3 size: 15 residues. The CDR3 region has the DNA TGTGCCAGCAGCTTCGGGACAGGGGAACAAGAGACCCAGTACTTC. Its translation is CASSFGTGEQETQYF.

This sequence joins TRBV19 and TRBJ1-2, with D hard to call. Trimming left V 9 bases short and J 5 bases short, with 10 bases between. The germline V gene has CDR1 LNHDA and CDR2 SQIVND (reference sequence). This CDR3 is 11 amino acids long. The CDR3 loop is CASSIWYGYTF. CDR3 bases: TGTGCCAGCTCTATCTGGTATGGCTACACCTTC.

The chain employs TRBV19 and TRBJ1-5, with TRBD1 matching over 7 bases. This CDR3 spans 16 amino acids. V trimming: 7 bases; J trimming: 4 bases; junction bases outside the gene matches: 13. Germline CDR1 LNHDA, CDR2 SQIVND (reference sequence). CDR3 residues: CASTPHLDRDNQPQHF. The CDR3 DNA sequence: TGTGCCAGTACCCCTCACCTAGACAGGGATAATCAGCCCCAGCATTTT.